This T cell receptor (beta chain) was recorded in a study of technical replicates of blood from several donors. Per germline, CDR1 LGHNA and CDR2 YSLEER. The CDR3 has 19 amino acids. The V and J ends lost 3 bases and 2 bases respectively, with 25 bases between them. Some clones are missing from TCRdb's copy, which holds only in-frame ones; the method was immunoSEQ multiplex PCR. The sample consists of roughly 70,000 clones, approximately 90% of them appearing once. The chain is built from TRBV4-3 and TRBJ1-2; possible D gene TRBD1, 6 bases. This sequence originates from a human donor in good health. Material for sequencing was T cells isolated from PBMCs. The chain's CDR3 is CASSHSYLKPGHPNYGYTF. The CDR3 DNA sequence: TGCGCCAGCAGCCATTCCTACCTGAAACCGGGACATCCCAACTATGGCTACACCTTC.